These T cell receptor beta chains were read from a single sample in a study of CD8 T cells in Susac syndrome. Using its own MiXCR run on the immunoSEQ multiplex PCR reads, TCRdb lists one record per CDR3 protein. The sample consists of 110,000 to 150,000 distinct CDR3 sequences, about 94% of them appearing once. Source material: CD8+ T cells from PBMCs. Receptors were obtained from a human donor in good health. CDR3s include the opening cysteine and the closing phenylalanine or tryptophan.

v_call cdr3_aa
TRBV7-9 CASSFSQEGWEQYF
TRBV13 CASSSRQGGARGGGYTF
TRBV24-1 CATSDLQGTGPTDTQYF
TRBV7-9 CASSLGRRETQYF
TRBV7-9 CASSSDREGNQPQHF
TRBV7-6 CASSERLAGTDTQYF
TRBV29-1 CSVEMNGELFF
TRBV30 CAWMRGYEQYF
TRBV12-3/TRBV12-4 CASSPHSVEETQYF
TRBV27 CASSLLLAGTTYEQYF
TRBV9 CASSAYSGTVMNTEAFF